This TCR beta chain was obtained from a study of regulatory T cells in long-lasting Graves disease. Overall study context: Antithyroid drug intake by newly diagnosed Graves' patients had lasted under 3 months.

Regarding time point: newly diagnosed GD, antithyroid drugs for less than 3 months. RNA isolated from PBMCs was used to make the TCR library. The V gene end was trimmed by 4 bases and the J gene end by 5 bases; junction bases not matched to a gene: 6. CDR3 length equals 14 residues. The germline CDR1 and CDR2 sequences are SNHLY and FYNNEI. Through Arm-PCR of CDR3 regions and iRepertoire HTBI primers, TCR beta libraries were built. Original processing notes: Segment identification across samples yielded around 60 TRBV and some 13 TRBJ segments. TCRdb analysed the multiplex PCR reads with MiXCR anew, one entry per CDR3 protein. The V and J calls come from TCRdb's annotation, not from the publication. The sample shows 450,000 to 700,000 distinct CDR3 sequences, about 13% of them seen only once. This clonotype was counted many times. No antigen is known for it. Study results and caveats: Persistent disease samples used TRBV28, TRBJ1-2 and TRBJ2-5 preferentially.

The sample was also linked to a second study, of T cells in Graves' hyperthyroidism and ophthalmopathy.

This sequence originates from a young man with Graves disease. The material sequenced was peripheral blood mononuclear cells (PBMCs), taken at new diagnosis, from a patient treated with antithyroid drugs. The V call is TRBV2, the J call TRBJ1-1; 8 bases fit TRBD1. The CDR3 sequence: CASSGTGGLTEAFF. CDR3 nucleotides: TGTGCCAGCAGTGGTACAGGGGGTTTAACTGAAGCTTTCTTT. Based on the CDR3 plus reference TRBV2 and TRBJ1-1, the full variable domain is EPEVTQTPSHQVTQMGQEVILRCVPISNHLYFYWYRQILGQKVEFLVSFYNNEISEKSEIFDDQFSVERPDGSNFTLKIRSTKLEDSAMYFCASSGTGGLTEAFFGQGTRLTVV.